The source of this T cell receptor beta chain is a study of T-cell reconstitution after alpha-beta-depleted transplantation in children (dated by TCRdb to between 2015 and 2016). About the full investigation: Using TCR repertoire profiling, the study quantitatively followed how T-cell immune reconstitution unfolded in children after TCRalphabeta/CD19-depleted allogeneic hematopoietic cell transplantation. Broad study findings and their caveats: About two months after transplant, the apparently early recovery of alphabetaT-cell counts reportedly depended on just several hundred clones that had expanded rapidly and came from non-depleted graft cells. The high TCRbeta diversity at day 60 in some patients was ascribed to recipient T cells and intrathymic progenitors that had survived conditioning. Hyperexpanded clone frequencies declined over subsequent months; after one year, T-cell counts and TCRbeta diversity were mostly attributed to newly produced T cells.

V is pared back by 5 bases and J by 0 bases, with 14 bases lying between the germline termini. The cysteine opens and the phenylalanine closes a CDR3 of 15 amino acids. The entry retains the CDR3 DNA only, 45 bases that are in frame from base 1. The germline V gene gives CDR1 as MNHEY and CDR2 as SVGEGT. The method behind the library was PCR. This sample was sequenced with an Illumina HiSeq 2500. Molecular barcoding was employed in the preparation of TCR libraries, with unique molecular identifiers being used to normalize TCRbeta repertoire quantification. Starting from the raw public reads, TCRdb applied fastp trimming at Q25, assembled clones with MiXCR and retained in-frame beta chains. Records with the same CDR3 protein are collapsed into one entry carrying the most frequent genes and DNA. A total of around 580,000 distinct CDR3 sequences appear in this sample, roughly 23% of them only once. Approximately 14% of the sample goes to the ten largest clones.

Read against the paper, the sample's treatment or condition label means: allogeneic hematopoietic cell transplantation with graft depleted of TCRalphabeta T cells and CD19 B cells. The transplant recipients were children given TCRalphabeta/CD19-depleted allogeneic hematopoietic cell grafts. Turning to this clonotype: Its antigen is currently not known. No base quality information exists; no much larger clone differs at one position.

This clonotype was sampled from a boy younger than two who had a stem cell transplant for acute myeloid leukemia, so the T cells may come from the graft donor. The specimen comprised PBMCs, mostly from graft donor cells, sampled 360 days after TCRalphabeta/CD19-depleted stem cell transplant. The sequence is built from TRBV6-2 or TRBV6-3 and TRBJ2-7, with TRBD1 as a weak D call on 5 bases. CDR3 reads: CASSRRVSSSYEQYF. The DNA is TGTGCCAGCAGTCGCAGGGTATCGTCCTCCTACGAGCAGTACTTC.